These T cell receptor beta chains were read from a single sample in a study of T cell responses to AZD1222 COVID-19 vaccine. TCRdb keeps only in-frame clones here, not all; method: immunoSEQ multiplex PCR. The sample lists some 100,000 clones, roughly nine tenths seen once, with 16% in the top ten. Specimen: peripheral blood, collected on day 0 of AZD1222 vaccination. The receptor source for this set is an adult in good health. Both conserved end residues are part of each CDR3. The order of the fields is D gene, V gene, clone size, J gene, CDR3 protein, CDR3 DNA. The D gene is left open where the match is weak. Size values are once, few and many counts, or a class for expanded clones, and some rows have none.

D gene: .; V gene: TRBV7-2; clone size: .; J gene: TRBJ1-5; CDR3 protein: CASSLEANQPQHF; CDR3 DNA: TGTGCCAGCAGCTTAGAGGCCAATCAGCCCCAGCATTTT
D gene: TRBD1; V gene: TRBV19; clone size: once; J gene: TRBJ1-2; CDR3 protein: CASSITDRVYGYTF; CDR3 DNA: TGTGCCAGTAGTATCACGGACAGGGTCTATGGCTACACCTTC
D gene: TRBD1; V gene: TRBV6-1; clone size: few; J gene: TRBJ1-2; CDR3 protein: CASSDYDRAEDYGYTF; CDR3 DNA: TGTGCCAGCAGTGATTATGACAGGGCGGAAGACTATGGCTACACCTTC
D gene: TRBD1; V gene: TRBV19; clone size: .; J gene: TRBJ2-7; CDR3 protein: CATSKTGDYEQYF; CDR3 DNA: TGTGCCACCTCTAAAACAGGGGATTACGAGCAGTACTTC
D gene: .; V gene: TRBV18; clone size: .; J gene: TRBJ1-1; CDR3 protein: CASSPPGRGNTEAFF; CDR3 DNA: TGTGCCAGCTCACCACCGGGACGGGGGAACACTGAAGCTTTCTTT
D gene: .; V gene: TRBV28; clone size: .; J gene: TRBJ1-1; CDR3 protein: CASSLFPFLGKAEAFF; CDR3 DNA: TGTGCCAGCAGTTTATTCCCCTTTTTAGGGAAGGCTGAAGCTTTCTTT
D gene: .; V gene: TRBV7-2; clone size: .; J gene: TRBJ2-1; CDR3 protein: CASTAGGRNNEQFF; CDR3 DNA: TGTGCCAGCACCGCCGGCGGGCGCAACAATGAGCAGTTCTTC
D gene: TRBD2; V gene: TRBV5-1; clone size: .; J gene: TRBJ2-5; CDR3 protein: CASSSGTTRWAQYF; CDR3 DNA: TGCGCCAGCAGCTCCGGGACTACCCGATGGGCCCAGTACTTC
D gene: TRBD1; V gene: TRBV3-1/TRBV3-2; clone size: once; J gene: TRBJ1-1; CDR3 protein: CASSRGTGDEAFF; CDR3 DNA: TGTGCCAGCAGCCGCGGGACAGGGGATGAAGCTTTCTTT
D gene: .; V gene: TRBV20-1; clone size: .; J gene: TRBJ1-1; CDR3 protein: CSASAGDLKGFF; CDR3 DNA: TGCAGTGCTAGTGCGGGAGATCTGAAGGGTTTCTTT
D gene: .; V gene: TRBV20-1; clone size: .; J gene: TRBJ2-7; CDR3 protein: CSASSLIDSYEQYF; CDR3 DNA: TGCAGTGCTAGTAGTCTCATTGACTCCTACGAGCAGTACTTC
D gene: TRBD2; V gene: TRBV9; clone size: .; J gene: TRBJ2-1; CDR3 protein: CASSISGRIDEQFF; CDR3 DNA: TGTGCCAGCAGCATTAGCGGGAGGATCGATGAGCAGTTCTTC
D gene: .; V gene: TRBV11-3; clone size: .; J gene: TRBJ2-2; CDR3 protein: CASSGRVTGELFF; CDR3 DNA: TGTGCCAGCAGCGGGCGCGTCACCGGGGAGCTGTTTTTT
D gene: .; V gene: TRBV6-5; clone size: .; J gene: TRBJ1-1; CDR3 protein: CASSTREPNTEAFF; CDR3 DNA: TGTGCCAGCAGTACCCGGGAACCGAACACTGAAGCTTTCTTT
D gene: .; V gene: TRBV28; clone size: .; J gene: TRBJ1-1; CDR3 protein: CASSLYQNTEAFF; CDR3 DNA: TGTGCCAGCAGTTTATACCAGAACACTGAAGCTTTCTTT
D gene: .; V gene: TRBV19; clone size: .; J gene: TRBJ2-1; CDR3 protein: CATAAGSSYNEQFF; CDR3 DNA: TGTGCCACTGCGGCTGGAAGCTCCTACAATGAGCAGTTCTTC